This T cell receptor beta chain stems from a study of OX40 agonist ivuxolimab in advanced cancers. With respect to the entire study: The costimulatory receptor OX40 (CD134) was targeted by ivuxolimab, a fully human IgG2 agonistic monoclonal antibody. Intravenous ivuxolimab was administered to patients every 2 weeks at six dose levels: 0.01, 0.1, 0.3, 1.5, 3 and 10 mg/kg. Patients were allowed to have had prior anti-PD-1, anti-PD-L1 or anti-CTLA-4 therapy, and 30% to 40% of the dose-escalation patients had been treated with checkpoint inhibitors. The paper covers the monotherapy dose-escalation part of the phase I ivuxolimab trial, which included N ≈ 57 patients. Among the 50 to 55 dose-escalation patients, around 19 had hepatocellular carcinoma, 15 melanoma, 9 renal cell carcinoma and 9 head and neck cancer. Peripheral TCRbeta sequencing aimed to test whether ivuxolimab altered TCR sequence diversity and caused clonal T-cell expansion. Three dose-escalation patients achieved partial responses, one with hepatocellular carcinoma and two with cutaneous melanoma. A male proportion of 75% to 85% and a mean age of 60 years, ranging from about 23 to 90, were recorded for the dose-escalation cohort. Results the study describes overall, beyond this receptor: Low levels of normalized T-cell clonal expansion were also seen in some patients who did not respond. After ivuxolimab, more expanded clones were found on average in CD8+ T cells than in CD4+ T cells. Partial responders in the 0.1-3.0 mg/kg groups had among the lowest normalized peripheral clonal expansion, especially among CD8+ T cells. The antigen specificity of the peripheral T cells that underwent clonal expansion was not determined. Clonal expansion of both CD4+ and CD8+ blood T cells was observed from baseline to week 6 at doses 0.1 to 3.0 mg/kg.

On this clone itself: The antigen this receptor binds is unknown. Base qualities were left out, and no much larger clone turns up one base away.

Patients with autoimmune disease history or receiving systemic immunosuppression were excluded from the trial. Peripheral blood for TCR sequencing was collected from all dose cohorts at baseline, on cycle 4 day 1, and on cycle 7 day 1. Samples came from an open-label, multicenter, first-in-human phase I dose-escalation trial of ivuxolimab. The trial enrolled adults with locally advanced or metastatic head and neck squamous cell, hepatocellular, melanoma or renal cell carcinoma. CD4+ and CD8+ T cells were sorted separately from peripheral blood before TCR sequencing. Measured from the cysteine to the phenylalanine, the CDR3 is 18 residues long. Of the read, only the CDR3 DNA is kept; its 54 bases are in frame from base 1. To sequence the TCRbeta CDR3 region, genomic DNA was isolated from the sorted cells. The immunoSEQ Assay was used to sequence the TCRbeta CDR3 regions. Here the immuneACCESS table is served through TCRdb, limited to in-frame sequences with V and J called. Missing clones are a known gap in these copies; in checked studies unresolved V genes cover under half, and the rest lacks a known reason. A total of about 59,000 clones appear in this sample, approximately 94% of them only once. The biggest ten clones account for roughly a fifth of the sample.

The source of this sequence is an adult with an advanced solid tumor such as melanoma, head and neck, liver or kidney cancer. The specimen comprised CD4+ or CD8+ T cells sorted from blood, sampled in a trial of the OX40 agonist ivuxolimab. The rearrangement joined TRBV21-1 to TRBJ2-7; the table's D call of TRBD1 was not tested on the DNA. TRBV21-1 is reported as a pseudogene. At the DNA level, the sequence is TGTGCCAGCAGCAAAGGAGGGGACAGCCCACTAATACACTACGAGCAGTACTTC. The translation is CASSKGGDSPLIHYEQYF.